This TCR beta chain was identified in a study of shared T cell receptors in the human thymus. Libraries were prepared by immunoSEQ multiplex PCR; TCRdb keeps only in-frame clonotypes and omits some of them. The profile covers roughly 710,000 clones, with approximately 85% appearing a single time and about 0.011% taken by the ten largest. This CDR3 region has 19 residues. Looked up from germline, CDR1 is SGHNT and CDR2 is YYREEE (reference sequence). The V gene end was trimmed by 2 bases and the J gene end by 6 bases; junction bases not matched to a gene: 22. This sample was shared with a second study, whose subject was human thymus T cells. This second study says: The source of the thymus tissue was resections taken during corrective heart surgery. Thymic as well as blood repertoires seemed to favor certain V and J genes unevenly. Thymic repertoires from unrelated individuals overlapped highly, related research reported.

V and J are TRBV5-4 and TRBJ1-1, with 7 bases matching TRBD1. The TCR was taken from a girl in the first two years of life with a congenital heart defect. The sequencing input was thymocytes. DNA for the CDR3: TGTGCCAGCAGCTTCGATTCCGACAGGGAAATGTTGGTTAAGGCTGAAGCTTTCTTT. It codes for CASSFDSDREMLVKAEAFF.